This section outlines one T cell receptor (beta chain) sequence together with its context. This sample was included in a study of blood T cell repertoires in COVID-19. At the level of the study: The origin of the acute and convalescent COVID-19 samples was the United States, Italy and Spain.

Under the authors' procedure: Amplifying reference gene primers gave estimates of nucleated cell counts. Profiling relied on immunoSEQ multiplex PCR, and the TCRdb table lists in-frame clones only, not all of them. The V and J calls and clone size come from that table; D and trimming were worked out from the DNA. The table lists about 240,000 clones, around 86% of them singletons, with over 6% in the top ten. Germline assignment: CDR1 SGHDN and CDR2 FVKESK. The CDR3 contains 16 residues. Deletions cut 0 bases from V and 7 bases from J, with 13 bases between. The V gene is TRBV14, the J gene TRBJ1-6; no clear D. Sequenced material: peripheral blood. This receptor was obtained from a woman between 65 and 79 years old with active or convalescent COVID-19. In DNA form, the CDR3 reads TGTGCCAGCAGCCAAGATAGCGGGCATGGGAATTCACCCCTCCACTTT. It yields the protein CASSQDSGHGNSPLHF.